This T cell receptor beta chain emerged from a study of low-dose radiotherapy and immunotherapy resistance in tumors. The wider study: Cohort 1 was treated with 0.5 Gy per fraction at 2-week intervals, amounting to 6.5 Gy overall. The regimen for patients comprised intravenous nivolumab 240 mg every two weeks plus intravenous ipilimumab 1 mg/kg every six weeks.

The sample's time point: before trial treatment. The PCR that amplified TCRs ran for around 21 cycles, relying on a constant-region primer and a V-primer adapter. TCRdb analysed the reads with MiXCR anew, one entry per CDR3 protein. This table holds tens of thousands of distinct CDR3 sequences, 12% found once. The germline gives CDR1 MNHEY, CDR2 SVGEGT. V shed 5 bases and J shed 8 bases, with 15 bases lying between them. CDR3 length: 14 amino acids. This clonotype occurred many times. The origin of this receptor is a female donor with ovarian cancer. The sample here was PBMCs, taken before treatment. The gene calls are TRBV6-2 or TRBV6-3 and TRBJ1-4, with a tentative D call TRBD1 (6 bases). The CDR3 protein is CASSGQWGQEKLFF. For the CDR3, the DNA is TGTGCCAGCAGTGGACAGTGGGGGCAGGAAAAACTGTTTTTT.